Listed here are 14 T cell receptor beta chains from one sample, sequenced in a study of blood T cell repertoires in COVID-19. Assay: immunoSEQ multiplex PCR; the TCRdb copy retains only in-frame clones and omits some. The table shows around 180,000 clones, with approximately 73% occurring only once. Sequenced sample: PBMCs or T cells enriched from blood (not recorded which). These receptors were obtained from a woman aged 50 to 60 with acute COVID-19.

This rearrangement joins TRBV1 to TRBJ1-3; the DNA was not compared with TRBD1, the D call given in the table. TRBV1 is flagged as a pseudogene. The CDR3 runs 19 residues. The CDR3 bases are TGCACCAGCAGCCAAGATGGTCTCGGCGACAGGGAATCTGGAAACACCATATATTTT. It is translated as CTSSQDGLGDRESGNTIYF.

The chain links TRBV9 to TRBJ1-5; D is uncertain. V lost 4 bases and J lost 0, with 8 bases in between. CDR1 and CDR2 from the germline V gene are SGDLS and YYNGEE. The CDR3 sequence is 14 residues long. CDR3 DNA: TGTGCCAGCAGCTGGACTGATAGCAATCAGCCCCAGCATTTT. Amino acids: CASSWTDSNQPQHF.

The chain is built from TRBV10-3 and TRBJ1-2, with TRBD1 as a possible D gene (5 bases). Germline V gene sequence: CDR1 ENHRY, CDR2 SYGVKD. The CDR3 runs to 13 residues. V lost 4 bases and J 0 bases, leaving 6 bases between the germline ends. The chain's CDR3 is CAISGGANYGYTF. The CDR3 DNA is TGTGCCATCAGTGGGGGGGCTAACTATGGCTACACCTTC.

The gene calls are TRBV9 and TRBJ1-4, with D possibly being TRBD1 (5 bases). With 4 bases removed from V and 3 bases from J, the gap between germline ends came to 13 bases. Germline CDR1 reads SGDLS; CDR2 reads YYNGEE. The CDR3 has 15 residues. The CDR3 DNA reads TGTGCCAGCAGCATCTCAGGAGGGGCTAATGAAAAACTGTTTTTT. Protein product: CASSISGGANEKLFF. The full variable domain, completed using reference TRBV9 and TRBJ1-4, is DSGVTQTPKHLITATGQRVTLRCSPRSGDLSVYWYQQSLDQGLQFLIQYYNGEERAKGNILERFSAQQFPDLHSELNLSSLELGDSALYFCASSISGGANEKLFFGSGTQLSVL.

The V gene is TRBV5-5, the J gene TRBJ1-4; tentative D call: TRBD1 (6 bases). From germline, CDR1 is SGHKS and CDR2 YYEKEE (reference sequence). Trimming removed 4 bases from V and 14 bases from J, with 21 bases in between. The CDR3 length is 14 residues. The CDR3 nucleotides are TGTGCCAGCAGCGGCACAGGGCTACATACCCAGCTGTTTTTT. Encoded protein: CASSGTGLHTQLFF.

J is TRBJ1-5 and V is TRBV2; no definite D call. The CDR3 runs to 15 residues. Germline V gives CDR1 SNHLY, CDR2 FYNNEI. With 4 bases removed from V and 0 bases from J, the gap between germline ends came to 10 bases. The CDR3 loop reads CASSGRENSNQPQHF. The CDR3 DNA is TGTGCCAGCAGTGGGAGGGAAAATAGCAATCAGCCCCAGCATTTT. The entire variable domain, with the rest obtained from reference TRBV2 and TRBJ1-5, is as follows: EPEVTQTPSHQVTQMGQEVILRCVPISNHLYFYWYRQILGQKVEFLVSFYNNEISEKSEIFDDQFSVERPDGSNFTLKIRSTKLEDSAMYFCASSGRENSNQPQHFGDGTRLSIL.

The gene calls are TRBV18 and TRBJ2-7; possible D gene TRBD1, 5 bases. Germline V gene lookup returns CDR1 KGHSH and CDR2 LQKENI. The V end was cut by 1 base, the J end by 6 bases, with 22 bases between. The CDR3 is 17 residues long. The DNA of the CDR3 is TGTGCCAGCTCACCACTGGCAGGGATGGATACAGGTGGCGAGCAGTACGTC. This translates into CASSPLAGMDTGGEQYV.

The rearrangement links TRBV6-2 or TRBV6-3 to TRBJ1-5; perhaps TRBD1 as D (5 bases). V was shortened by 5 bases and J by 2 bases, with 7 bases between the two germline ends. Germline V gives CDR1 MNHEY, CDR2 SVGEGT. The CDR3 is 13 residues long. In nucleotides, the CDR3 is TGTGCCAGCAGTCAGGGTGGCAATCAGCCCCAGCATTTT. Amino acids: CASSQGGNQPQHF.

J is TRBJ2-5 and V is TRBV3-1 (or the pseudogene TRBV3-2); 9 bases align to TRBD2. With 4 bases clipped from V and 2 bases from J, the junction kept 11 bases outside the gene matches. This CDR3 region has 17 residues. In germline, CDR1 is LGHDT, CDR2 YNNKEL (reference sequence). The CDR3 protein is CASSPAGGGGAQETQYF. CDR3 bases: TGTGCCAGCAGCCCCGCTGGAGGCGGGGGGGCGCAAGAGACCCAGTACTTC.

CDR3 amino acids: CSVSDSSFGHEAFF. CDR3 coding DNA: TGCAGCGTTTCGGACAGCAGCTTTGGCCATGAAGCTTTCTTT. This chain links TRBV29-1 with TRBJ1-1; weak D call: TRBD1 (6 bases). Trimming took off 5 bases at V and 7 bases at J, with 20 bases between the two ends. Germline assignment: CDR1 SQVTM and CDR2 ANQGSEA. This CDR3 is 14 amino acids long.

This clone was seen only once. CDR3 residues: CASITERSQPQHF. CDR3 nucleotide sequence: TGTGCCAGCATAACCGAGAGGTCGCAGCCCCAGCATTTT. This chain connects TRBV2 to TRBJ1-5; D gene ambiguous. The germline gives CDR1 SNHLY, CDR2 FYNNEI. The CDR3 covers 13 residues. V lost 7 bases, J lost 7 bases, and 14 bases lay in between.

About this clone: Additional DNA sequences in this sample encode the identical CDR3. The CDR3 region has the DNA TGTGCCAGCAGTTTTCTAGCGGGGGGCCAAGAGACCCAGTACTTC. Its translation: CASSFLAGGQETQYF. V is TRBV27 and J is TRBJ2-5, with TRBD2 identical over 11 bases. Germline lookup yields CDR1 MNHEY and CDR2 SMNVEV (reference sequence). J gave up 1 base and V 3 bases, and 1 base lay outside the gene matches. CDR3 length: 15 amino acids.

This sequence joins TRBV5-1 and TRBJ2-3; 10 nucleotides agree with TRBD2. Germline values: CDR1 SGHRS, CDR2 YFSETQ. This CDR3 contains 14 residues. The V segment lost 5 bases and the J segment 4 bases; nucleotides outside the gene matches: 4. The CDR3 nucleotides are TGCGCCAGCAGGGTAGGACTAGCGGCAGATACGCAGTATTTT. Amino acid sequence: CASRVGLAADTQYF.

This chain joins TRBV13 and TRBJ1-2; no firm D call. The germline CDR1 and CDR2 sequences are PRHDT and FYEKMQ (reference sequence). There are 13 residues in the CDR3. V lost 7 bases and J lost 0, with 9 bases in between. The CDR3 loop reads CASTRVANYGYTF. The DNA for the CDR3 is TGTGCCAGCACGAGGGTGGCTAACTATGGCTACACCTTC. The full variable domain, completed using reference TRBV13 and TRBJ1-2, is AAGVIQSPRHLIKEKRETATLKCYPIPRHDTVYWYQQGPGQDPQFLISFYEKMQSDKGSIPDRFSAQQFSDYHSELNMSSLELGDSALYFCASTRVANYGYTFGSGTRLTVV.